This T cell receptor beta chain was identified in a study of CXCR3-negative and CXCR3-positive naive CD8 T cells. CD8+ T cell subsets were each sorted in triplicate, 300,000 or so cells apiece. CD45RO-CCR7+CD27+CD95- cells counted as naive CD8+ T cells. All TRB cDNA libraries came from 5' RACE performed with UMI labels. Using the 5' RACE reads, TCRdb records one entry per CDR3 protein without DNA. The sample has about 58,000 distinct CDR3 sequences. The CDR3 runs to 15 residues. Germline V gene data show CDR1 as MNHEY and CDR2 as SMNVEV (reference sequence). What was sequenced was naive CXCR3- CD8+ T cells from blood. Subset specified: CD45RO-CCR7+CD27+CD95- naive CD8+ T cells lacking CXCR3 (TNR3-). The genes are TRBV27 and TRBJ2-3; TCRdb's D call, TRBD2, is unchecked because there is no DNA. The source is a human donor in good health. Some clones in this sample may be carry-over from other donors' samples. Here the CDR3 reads CASSSKTSLPDTQYF.